This T cell receptor beta chain emerged from a study of T cells in Graves' hyperthyroidism and ophthalmopathy. Amplification yielded TCR beta CDR3 regions, with RNA transcripts as the source. The HTBI primer set drove a first-round RT-PCR of the TCR CDR3. TCRdb independently ran MiXCR on the multiplex PCR reads; one entry per CDR3 protein. Of around 340,000 distinct CDR3 sequences listed, about 15% were seen once; the top ten hold about 22%. Whole-study results and caveats: A model of 13 V-J features distinguished ophthalmopathy from stable hyperthyroidism.

Germline assignment: CDR1 DFQATT and CDR2 SNEGSKA (reference sequence). The CDR3 contains 16 residues. About this clonotype: Its antigen remains unknown. A much larger clone lies one base from this, so it may be a read error.

The sequenced material came from blood. The TCR sequence derives from a woman aged 25 to 45 with Graves' hyperthyroidism. The chain employs TRBV20-1 and TRBJ2-7; 9 nucleotides agree with TRBD2. The CDR3 nucleotides are TGCAGTGCTCCTCCGACGCGTAGCGGGAGAGGTAACGAGCATTACTTC. Amino acids: CSAPPTRSGRGNEHYF.